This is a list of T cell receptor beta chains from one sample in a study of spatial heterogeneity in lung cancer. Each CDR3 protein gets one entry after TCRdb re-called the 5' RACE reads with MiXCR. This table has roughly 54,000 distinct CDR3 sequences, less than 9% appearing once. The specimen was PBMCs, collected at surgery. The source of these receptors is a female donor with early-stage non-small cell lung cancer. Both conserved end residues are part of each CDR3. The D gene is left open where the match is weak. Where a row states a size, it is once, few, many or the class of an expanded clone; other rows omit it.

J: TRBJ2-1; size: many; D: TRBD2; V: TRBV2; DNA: TGTGCCAGCAGTCCTAGCGGGGGGGCCGTAAATGAGCAGTTCTTC; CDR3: CASSPSGGAVNEQFF
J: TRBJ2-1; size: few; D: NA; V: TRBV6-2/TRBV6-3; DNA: TGTGCCAGCAGTCACAGCTGGTCCCTCGGATACAATGAGCAGTTCTTC; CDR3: CASSHSWSLGYNEQFF
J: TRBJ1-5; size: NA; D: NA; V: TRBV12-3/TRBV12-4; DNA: TGTGCCAGCAGATTACGGACTCCGGGCGATCAGCCCCAGCATTTT; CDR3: CASRLRTPGDQPQHF
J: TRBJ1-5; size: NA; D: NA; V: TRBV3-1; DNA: TGTGCCAGCAGCCGAGTTCCGGGAAGGCTTCAGCCCCAGCATTTT; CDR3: CASSRVPGRLQPQHF
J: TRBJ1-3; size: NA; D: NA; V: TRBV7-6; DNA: TGTGCCAGCAGCTCACTAGCAGGAATTACCTCTGGAAACACCATATATTTT; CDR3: CASSSLAGITSGNTIYF
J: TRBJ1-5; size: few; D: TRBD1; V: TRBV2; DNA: TGTGCCAGCAGCTCTCAGGGGGCGTGGAGCAATCAGCCCCAGCATTTT; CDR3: CASSSQGAWSNQPQHF
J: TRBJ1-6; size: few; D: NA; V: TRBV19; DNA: TGTGCCAGTAGTGCGCAAAACAGGAATTCACCCCTCCACTTT; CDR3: CASSAQNRNSPLHF
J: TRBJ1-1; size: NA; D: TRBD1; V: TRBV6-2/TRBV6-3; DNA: TGTGCCAGCAGTTACTCTCGTCCCGGGACAGTGAACACTGAAGCTTTCTTT; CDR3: CASSYSRPGTVNTEAFF
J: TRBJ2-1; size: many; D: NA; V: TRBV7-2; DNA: TGTGCCAGCAGCTTAGCGCATGGGAGCAATGAGCAGTTCTTC; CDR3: CASSLAHGSNEQFF
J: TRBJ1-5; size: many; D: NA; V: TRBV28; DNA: TGTGCCAGCAGTTTAGGCGTAACTGGGGGCAATCAGCCCCAGCATTTT; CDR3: CASSLGVTGGNQPQHF
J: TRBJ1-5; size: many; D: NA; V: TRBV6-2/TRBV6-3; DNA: TGTGCCAGCAGTTACACGAATAGCAATCAGCCCCAGCATTTT; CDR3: CASSYTNSNQPQHF
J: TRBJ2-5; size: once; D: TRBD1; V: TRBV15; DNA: TGTGCCACCAGCAGAGATCGTACGGGGACAGCTCAAGAGACCCAGTACTTC; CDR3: CATSRDRTGTAQETQYF
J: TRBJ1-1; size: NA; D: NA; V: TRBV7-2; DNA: TGTGCCAGCAGCTATGCAGGGTATGGCACTGAAGCTTTCTTT; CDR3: CASSYAGYGTEAFF
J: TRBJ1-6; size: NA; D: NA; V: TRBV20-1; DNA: TGCAGTGCTAGAACCATGAGCTCCTATAATTCACCCCTCCACTTT; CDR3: CSARTMSSYNSPLHF
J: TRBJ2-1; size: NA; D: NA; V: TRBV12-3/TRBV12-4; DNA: TGTGCCAGCAGTTTAGGGAAAAACAATGAGCAGTTCTTC; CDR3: CASSLGKNNEQFF
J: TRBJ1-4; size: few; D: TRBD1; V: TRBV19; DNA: TGTGCCAGTACCGTCGCGGGACAGCATGAAAAACTGTTTTTT; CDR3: CASTVAGQHEKLFF
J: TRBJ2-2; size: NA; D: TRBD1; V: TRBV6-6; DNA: TGTGCCAGCAGCCCGGGACAGGGGGGTGCCGGGGAGCTGTTTTTT; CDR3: CASSPGQGGAGELFF
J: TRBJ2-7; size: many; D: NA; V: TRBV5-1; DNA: TGCGCCAGCAGCTTGCTGGGTACTACCTACGAGCAGTACTTC; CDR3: CASSLLGTTYEQYF
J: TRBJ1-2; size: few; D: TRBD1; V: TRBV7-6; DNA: TGTGCCAGCAGCTTAGGGGACAGGCGTGCTAACTATGGCTACACCTTC; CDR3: CASSLGDRRANYGYTF
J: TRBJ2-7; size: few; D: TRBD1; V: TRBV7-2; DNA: TGTGCCAGCAGCTTCCGACAGGGGACCACCTACGAGCAGTACTTC; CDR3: CASSFRQGTTYEQYF
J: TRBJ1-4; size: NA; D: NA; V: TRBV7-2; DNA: TGTGCCAGCAGCTTAGTTAGTGGTAATGAAAAACTGTTTTTT; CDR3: CASSLVSGNEKLFF
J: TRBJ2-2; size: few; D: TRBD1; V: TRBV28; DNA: TGTGCCAGCAGATTCTCAGGGGGCTCAAACACCGGGGAGCTGTTTTTT; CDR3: CASRFSGGSNTGELFF
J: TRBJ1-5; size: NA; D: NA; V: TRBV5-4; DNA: TGTGCCAGCAGCTTGGTAGAGGTCACTAGCAATCAGCCCCAGCATTTT; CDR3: CASSLVEVTSNQPQHF
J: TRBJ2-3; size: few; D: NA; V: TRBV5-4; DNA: TGTGCCAGCAGCCTTTCAGGGGTCACAGATACGCAGTATTTT; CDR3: CASSLSGVTDTQYF
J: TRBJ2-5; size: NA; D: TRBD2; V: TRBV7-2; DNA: TGTGCCAGCAGCCCCGCGTCCGCCGGGAATCTAGCGGGGGGGCATATGAAGACCCAGTACTTC; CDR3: CASSPASAGNLAGGHMKTQYF